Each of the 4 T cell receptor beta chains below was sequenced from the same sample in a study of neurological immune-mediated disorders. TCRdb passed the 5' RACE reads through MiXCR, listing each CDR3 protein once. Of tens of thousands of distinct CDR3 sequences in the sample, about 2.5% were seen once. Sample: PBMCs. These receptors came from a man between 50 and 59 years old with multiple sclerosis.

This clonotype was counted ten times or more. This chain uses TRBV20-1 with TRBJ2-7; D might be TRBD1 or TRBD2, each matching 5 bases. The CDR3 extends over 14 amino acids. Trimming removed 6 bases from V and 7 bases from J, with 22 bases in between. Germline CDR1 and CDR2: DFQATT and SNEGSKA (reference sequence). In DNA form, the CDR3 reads TGCAGTGCGGGGCCCGGGGCGGGCCCCTTGGAGCAGTACTTC. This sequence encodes CSAGPGAGPLEQYF.

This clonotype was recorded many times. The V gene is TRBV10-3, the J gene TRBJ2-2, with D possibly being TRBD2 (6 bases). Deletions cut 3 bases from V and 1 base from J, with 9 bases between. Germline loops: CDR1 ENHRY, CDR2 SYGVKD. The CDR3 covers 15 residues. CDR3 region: CAISDPGGNTGELFF. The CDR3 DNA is TGTGCCATCAGTGACCCCGGGGGGAACACCGGGGAGCTGTTTTTT.

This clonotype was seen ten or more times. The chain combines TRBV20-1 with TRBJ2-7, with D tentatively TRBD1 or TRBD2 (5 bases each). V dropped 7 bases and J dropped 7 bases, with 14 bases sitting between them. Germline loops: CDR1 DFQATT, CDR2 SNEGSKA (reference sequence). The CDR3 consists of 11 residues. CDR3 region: CSVPLGVEQYF. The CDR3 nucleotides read TGCAGTGTGCCCCTGGGGGTAGAGCAGTACTTC.

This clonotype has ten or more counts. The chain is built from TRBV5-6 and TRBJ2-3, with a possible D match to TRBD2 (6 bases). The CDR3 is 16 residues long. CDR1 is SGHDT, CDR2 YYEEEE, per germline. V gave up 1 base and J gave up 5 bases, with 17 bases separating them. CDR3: CASSLPGTQLGDTQYF. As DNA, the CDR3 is TGTGCCAGCAGCTTGCCCGGGACTCAGCTTGGAGATACGCAGTATTTT.